The subject of this entry is one T cell receptor beta chain. The cohort excluded patients with autoimmune disease history or systemic immunosuppression. This specimen comes from a study of OX40 agonist ivuxolimab in advanced cancers. Background on the study: Subjects had a mean age of about 60 years, with a range of roughly 20 to 79; roughly 80% were male.

The CDR3 contains 15 residues. Germline V gene data show CDR1 as SNHLY and CDR2 as FYNNEI. V dropped 4 bases and J dropped 5; count of bases not matched to a gene: 7. Sequencing used immunoSEQ multiplex PCR; TCRdb keeps in-frame clones, though not all of them. The sample yields roughly 86,000 clones, around nine tenths seen once. Sequencing used CD4+ or CD8+ T cells sorted from blood, obtained in a trial of the OX40 agonist ivuxolimab. The source of this sequence is an adult with an advanced solid tumor such as melanoma, head and neck, liver or kidney cancer. J is TRBJ1-4 and V is TRBV2, with 7 positions matching TRBD1. CDR3 amino acids: CASSGQRTGNEKLFF. CDR3 DNA sequence: TGTGCCAGCAGTGGACAGCGGACAGGAAATGAAAAACTGTTTTTT.